This TCR beta chain appears in the sequencing data of a study of blood T cell repertoires in COVID-19. The overall study: Sites across the United States, Italy and Spain contributed samples from acute and convalescent COVID-19. Sources were T cells, B-cell-depleted T cells, or PBMCs; the material itself was cDNA or gDNA.

The authors' processing: Cell counts per sample came from amplifying reference gene primers. Using immunoSEQ multiplex PCR, the repertoire was profiled, and TCRdb retains in-frame clones only, with some absent. Clonal size and the V and J genes are those of that table, whereas D and trimming came from the DNA. The table records about 71,000 clones, roughly 86% of them present only once. Germline trimming cut 5 bases from V and 7 bases from J; bases unmatched to any gene: 11. Germline assignment: CDR1 LNHDA and CDR2 SQIVND (reference sequence). The CDR3 contains 15 residues. The TCR was taken from a man over 45 with active COVID-19. The sequenced sample was peripheral blood. The chain joins TRBV19 to TRBJ2-1; 7 nucleotides match TRBD1. CDR3 sequence reads: CASSFSTGQGNEQFF. CDR3 DNA: TGTGCCAGTAGTTTCTCGACAGGGCAGGGTAATGAGCAGTTCTTC.